This TCR beta chain was profiled in a study of cytomegalovirus exposure and HLA in healthy donors (dated by TCRdb to the late 2010s). About the study as a whole: In an earlier analysis of 587 of the donors, 276 Gb of sequence data and some 100 million unique TCR beta sequences from about 179 million T cells were reported. Typing coverage varied by locus: about 620-630 donors for A, B, C, DRB1 and DQB1; 500 to 550 for DQA1; more than 600 for DPA1; more than 450 for DPB1. An earlier analysis of 500 to 650 of the donors applied high-throughput TCR beta sequencing to assess whether each TCR beta V gene segment acted as functional or pseudogenic. Besides the first cohort of roughly 640 subjects, a separate validation cohort made up of 95 to 150 different subjects was used. On average, about 200,000 unique TCR beta nucleotide sequences were sequenced per donor among several hundred genotyped donors of the cohort, with 15% to 20% of those sequences being non-productive. All discovery cohort repertoires had been generated using a single sequencing platform. The genetic ancestry cluster associated with self-reported Caucasian donors included 81% of the 398 genotyped donors. An early release covering just under 650 HLA-typed donors comprised roughly 300 gigabases of sequencing data and around 80 million unique TCR sequences. Donor age, sex, ethnicity and CMV serostatus were compiled together with the repertoire data. To predict cytomegalovirus infection status, the study combined high-throughput TCR immunosequencing, statistical association of individual TCRs with disease status, and machine learning. Using immunosequencing, the study profiled T cell repertoires from 640 or so subjects and related those repertoires to cytomegalovirus serostatus. The study was designed to test whether signatures of past pathogen exposure could be identified by cataloging public T cell receptors. In a later genetic analysis, genome-wide SNP genotypes for about three fifths of the roughly 670 donors were used, and that subset was treated as a discovery cohort. In a later analysis, previously published TCR beta repertoires from several hundred donors were re-analyzed and high-resolution HLA genotyping was added so that TCR occurrence patterns could be studied. Rather than drawing on any new phenotypic data, the later analysis identified candidate immune exposures from TCR beta sequences and the way those sequences occurred across donors. A handful of DR-DQ haplotypes were handled as single units for association and clustering because linkage in the cohort was strong. HLA typing covered class I and class II loci at four-digit resolution.

On the study overall, not on this receptor specifically: An association between a missense DCLRE1C variant and V-gene and J-gene trimming of TCR beta chains was found in a later genetic analysis and replicated in an independent cohort. Linkage disequilibrium might explain the correlated functional status among segregating V segments, but an unknown experimental factor could not be ruled out. In a later analysis, HLA-associated TCR beta chains showed more clonal expansion and lower generation probabilities than non-associated chains that were equally common. Several of the top co-occurrence clusters appeared to be linked to parvovirus B19, influenza, CMV and Epstein-Barr virus, according to a later analysis. An earlier analysis of around 600 of the donors showed that most TCR beta V segments appeared in productive rearrangements either about 90% or about 30% of the time, which broadly matched IMGT annotations. The classifier was reported to diagnose cytomegalovirus status with high specificity and sensitivity in both the original cohort and the validation cohort. Most TCR sequences were observed very rarely across donors, whereas some public TCRs were present in many individuals. In a later analysis, TCR association rates were found to vary across HLA loci, with the most associated TCRs seen for DRB1 alleles and the fewest for HLA-C alleles. Because some donors lacked HLA typing at each locus, the association tests relied only on the typed subset. In vitro tests confirmed that a few of the cytomegalovirus-associated TCR beta chains recognize cytomegalovirus antigens. When HLA alleles, especially DR and DQ, strongly co-occurred, attributing TCR associations to individual alleles was difficult. A group of highly shared sequence variants was considered likely to be a technical artifact of the sequencing pipeline. In a later genetic analysis, fewer N-insertions in productive TCRs were reported among donors in an Asian-associated ancestry cluster than the roughly 700-donor mean. Most CMV-associated TCR beta chains appeared to be HLA-restricted in a later analysis, and the HLA associations seemed to be driven largely by CMV exposure. The earlier analysis of almost 600 of the donors excluded seventeen rarely observed V segments, including chromosome 9 orphons, because counts were too low. The study gave a list of under 200 TCR beta chains associated with cytomegalovirus. In a later analysis, 16,951 TCR beta sequences were associated with specific HLA alleles at a false discovery rate of 0.05. Roughly uniform sequencing depth across donors was assumed in presence/absence analyses, although this assumption may not hold. The 87-base-pair reads could not distinguish some IMGT-functional V segments, including TRBV6-2 and TRBV6-3, so those segments were excluded. CMV serostatus was the only immune exposure information available for the cohort. The authors suggested that the approach could potentially be generalized to other disease states and immunological phenotypes. A further reported finding was that TCR beta sequences accurately predicted the HLA-A and HLA-B alleles for most subjects in the first cohort. Only TCR beta chains were sequenced in this cohort, and the absence of alpha or paired-chain data limited detectable features.

The cohort consisted of 650 to 850 healthy bone marrow donors. At the time of sampling, every cohort member was nominally healthy, though immune exposures that went unrecorded were likely present. The donor was CMV seronegative and belonged to the group of around 400 seronegative cohort members. A peripheral blood sample was provided by each donor, and peripheral blood mononuclear cells were used for TCR beta sequencing. The Qiagen DNeasy Blood Extraction Kit was used to extract genomic DNA from the blood cell samples. On this clone: Its antigen remains undetermined. No per-base quality is available; no much larger clone lies one base away.

The receptor library was made with the immunoSEQ multiplex PCR assay. For the multiplex PCR, a mixture combining 60 forward primers for TCR Vbeta segments and 13 reverse primers for TCR Jbeta segments was used. A multiplex PCR assay on genomic DNA amplified the CDR3 region of rearranged TCR beta genes. The amplified TCR beta libraries were sequenced on the Illumina HiSeq System as 87-base-pair reads. The paper's processing steps were these. A later analysis counted tens of millions of unique TCR beta chains across the 650 to 800 repertoires, and some 12 million of these chains were shared by at least two donors. A nearest-neighbor algorithm error-corrected the raw reads and collapsed the reads into unique sequences, merging closely related sequences to remove PCR and sequencing errors. V, D and J gene segments were assigned by aligning CDR3 sequences to IMGT reference sequences. For a sequence to be retained, at least a six-nucleotide match to both a V gene segment and a J gene segment was required. Rearrangements were called productive when the CDR3 lacked stop codons and stayed in frame with V and J; all others were non-productive. CDR3 was defined by IMGT convention, running from the second conserved V-encoded cysteine to the conserved J-encoded phenylalanine. Sequences without an unambiguous match to a single V gene segment were excluded from the earlier analysis of about 600 of the donors. An earlier analysis of about 590 of the donors classified V segments as functional when productive rearrangements were above 56.7% and as segregating when the standard deviation between donors was above 5%. A statistical classification framework was built to diagnose cytomegalovirus status from the catalog of TCR beta chain sequences. A later analysis assigned V and J genes by comparing TCR nucleotide sequences with IMGT/GENE-DB human TR gene sequences. In a later analysis, CDR3 sequences and most-parsimonious VDJ recombination scenarios were assigned using the TCRdist pipeline. In a later analysis, each TCR beta chain was defined by its CDR3 amino acid sequence together with its V-gene family, and reads without a unique V-gene family were excluded. To address suspected cross-contamination and a sequencing artifact, a later analysis removed around 600 highly shared, low-generation-probability nucleotide sequences. For each public chain, a later analysis derived a clonal expansion index from normalized ranks of inferred template counts within each repertoire. Generation probabilities in a later analysis came from a VDJ recombination model fitted to out-of-frame rearrangements, and those results were checked against IGoR. In a later analysis, hypergeometric tests were used to score TCR-TCR, TCR-HLA and TCR-CMV co-occurrence, with a repertoire-size bias correction applied to TCR pairs. To estimate false discovery rates, a later analysis permuted the HLA or CMV assignments 20 times. A later analysis grouped co-occurring TCRs with DBSCAN, adding TCRdist sequence similarity when clustering within HLA-allele-positive subsets. Co-occurrence clustering excluded repertoires with fewer than 30,000 or more than 120,000 public chains, plus five with anomalous nucleotide sharing. Drawn from immuneACCESS, this table holds only the in-frame rearrangements with V and J called that TCRdb kept. Clones are partly lost; checked studies trace under half to an unresolved V gene and leave the rest unexplained. V and J calls plus clone size are reproduced from that table; the DNA served to infer D and trimming. The sample table holds about 190,000 clones, of which roughly 83% were seen once. The top ten clones comprise 0.2% to 0.3% of the sample.

The junction carries 14 bases between V and J, which are trimmed by 5 bases and 7 bases respectively. The germline V gene (reference sequence) specifies LNHDA as CDR1 and SQIVND as CDR2. The CDR3 sequence holds 13 residues, the cysteine and phenylalanine included. Only CDR3 DNA is held: 39 bases, read in frame from base 1. This receptor was identified in a boy under 18 in good health and CMV-seronegative. The sequencing input was PBMCs. Recombination joined TRBV19 with TRBJ1-2, with no reliable assignment of the D segment. The DNA is as follows: TGTGCCAGTAGTGCCCTCAAAGGAGCTGGCTACACCTTC. Translated, it gives CASSALKGAGYTF.